The sequence of this T cell receptor (beta chain) was determined in a study of regulatory T cells in long-lasting Graves disease. As for the study in general: Antithyroid drug use was under 3 months in newly diagnosed Graves' patients.

CDR1 is SGHTA and CDR2 is FQGTGA in the germline V gene. This CDR3 has 21 amino acids. V shed 5 bases and J shed 2 bases, with 33 bases lying between them. Time point denoted: newly diagnosed GD, antithyroid drugs for less than 3 months. RNA isolated from PBMCs was used to make the TCR library. Overall study findings and caveats: Among samples with persistent disease, TRBV28, TRBJ1-2 and TRBJ2-5 were favored.

This clonotype turned up a few times. Its antigen is unidentified. Arm-PCR of CDR3 regions and iRepertoire HTBI primers were the basis on which TCR beta libraries were built. Via MiXCR, TCRdb re-called the multiplex PCR reads, giving one row per CDR3 protein. The sample comprises a few hundred thousand distinct CDR3 sequences, 12% of which are singletons, and about 20% rests with the top ten. These data are also associated with another study on T cells in Graves' hyperthyroidism and ophthalmopathy. From that report: The hyperthyroidism was newly diagnosed and had lasted under 2 months; the patients were aged 18 to 65. Classification by a 13 V-J model distinguished ophthalmopathy from stable hyperthyroidism.

The sequencing used peripheral blood mononuclear cells (PBMCs), collected at new diagnosis, from a patient treated with antithyroid drugs. The chain combines TRBV7-3 with TRBJ1-2; the D gene is possibly TRBD1 (5 bases). The source is a woman aged 18-29 years with Graves disease. The CDR3 loop reads CASSLQTARRAFVRWNYGYTF. The DNA of the CDR3 is TGTGCCAGCAGCCTACAGACAGCCCGCCGCGCTTTTGTTCGATGGAACTATGGCTACACCTTC.